This T cell receptor beta chain appears in the sequencing data of a study of T-cell memory formation after mild COVID-19. TCRdb recomputed calls from the 5' RACE reads with MiXCR, one row per CDR3 protein. The sample contains hundreds of thousands of distinct CDR3 sequences, roughly 15% of which appear only once. CDR1 and CDR2 from the germline V gene are DFQATT and SNEGSKA (reference sequence). The CDR3 totals 13 residues. With 5 bases clipped from V and 0 bases from J, the junction kept 3 bases outside the gene matches. There are a few counts of this clonotype. The chain employs TRBV20-1 and TRBJ2-7, with TRBD2 identical over 8 bases. This clonotype was sampled from a man between 18 and 29 years old who had mild COVID-19 (a few samples of this study predate the infection). Cell type and time point are not known. The sequenced sample consisted of PBMCs or a T cell subset sorted from them (not recorded which). The CDR3: CSALAGYSYEQYF. The CDR3 DNA follows: TGCAGTGCTCTAGCGGGCTACTCCTACGAGCAGTACTTC.